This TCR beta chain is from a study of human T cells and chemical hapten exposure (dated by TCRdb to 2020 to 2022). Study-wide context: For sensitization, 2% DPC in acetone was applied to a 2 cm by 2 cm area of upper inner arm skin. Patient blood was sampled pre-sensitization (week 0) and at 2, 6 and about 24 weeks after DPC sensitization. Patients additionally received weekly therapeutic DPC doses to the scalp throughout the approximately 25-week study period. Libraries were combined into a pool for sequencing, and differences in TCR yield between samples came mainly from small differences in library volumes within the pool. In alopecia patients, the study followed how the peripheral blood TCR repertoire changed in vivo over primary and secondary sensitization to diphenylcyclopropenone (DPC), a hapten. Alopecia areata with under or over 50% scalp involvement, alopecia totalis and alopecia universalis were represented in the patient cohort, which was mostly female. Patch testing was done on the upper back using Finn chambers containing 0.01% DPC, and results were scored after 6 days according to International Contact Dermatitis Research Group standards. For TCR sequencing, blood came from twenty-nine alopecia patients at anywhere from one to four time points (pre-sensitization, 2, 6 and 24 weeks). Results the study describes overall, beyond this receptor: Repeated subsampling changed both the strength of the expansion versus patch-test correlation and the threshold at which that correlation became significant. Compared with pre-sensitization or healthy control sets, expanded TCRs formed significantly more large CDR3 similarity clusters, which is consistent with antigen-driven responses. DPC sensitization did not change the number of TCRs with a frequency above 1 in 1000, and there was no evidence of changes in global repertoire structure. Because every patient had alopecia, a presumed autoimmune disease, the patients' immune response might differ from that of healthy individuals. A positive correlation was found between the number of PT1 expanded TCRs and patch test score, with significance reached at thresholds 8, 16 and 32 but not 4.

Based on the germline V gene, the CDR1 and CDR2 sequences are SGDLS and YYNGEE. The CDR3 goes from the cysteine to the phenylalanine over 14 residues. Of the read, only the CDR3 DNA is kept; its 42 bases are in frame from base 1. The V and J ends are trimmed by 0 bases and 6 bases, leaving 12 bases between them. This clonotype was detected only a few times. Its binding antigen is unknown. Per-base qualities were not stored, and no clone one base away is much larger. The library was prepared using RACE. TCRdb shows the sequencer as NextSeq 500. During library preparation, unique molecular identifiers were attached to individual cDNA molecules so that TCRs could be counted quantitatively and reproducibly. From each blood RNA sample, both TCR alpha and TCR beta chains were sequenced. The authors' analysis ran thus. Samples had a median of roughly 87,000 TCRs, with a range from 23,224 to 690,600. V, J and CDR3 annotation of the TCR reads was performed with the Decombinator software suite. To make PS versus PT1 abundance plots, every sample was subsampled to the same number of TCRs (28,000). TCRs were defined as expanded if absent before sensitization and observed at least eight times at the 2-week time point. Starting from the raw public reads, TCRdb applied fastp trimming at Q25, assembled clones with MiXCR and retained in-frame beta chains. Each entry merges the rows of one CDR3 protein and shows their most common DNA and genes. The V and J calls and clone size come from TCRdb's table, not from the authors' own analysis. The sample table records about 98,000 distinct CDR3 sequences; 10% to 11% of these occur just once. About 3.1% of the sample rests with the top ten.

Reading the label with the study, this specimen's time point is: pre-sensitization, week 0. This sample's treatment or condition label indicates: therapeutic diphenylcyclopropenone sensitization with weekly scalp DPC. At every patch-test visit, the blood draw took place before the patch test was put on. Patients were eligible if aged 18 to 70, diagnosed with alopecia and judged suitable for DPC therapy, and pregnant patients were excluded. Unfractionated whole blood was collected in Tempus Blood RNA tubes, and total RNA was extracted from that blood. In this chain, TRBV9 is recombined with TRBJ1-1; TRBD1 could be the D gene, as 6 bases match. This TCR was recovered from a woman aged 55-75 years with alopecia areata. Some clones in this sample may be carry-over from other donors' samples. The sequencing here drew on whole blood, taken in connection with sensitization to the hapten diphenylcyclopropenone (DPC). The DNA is TGTGCCAGCAGCGTAGTAGAGGGGGAATCTGAAGCTTTCTTT. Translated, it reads CASSVVEGESEAFF.